This record concerns one TCR beta chain sequence. The age range of participants was about 18 to 90 years, with residence in 20 to 25 US areas. Sequencing used immunoSEQ multiplex PCR; TCRdb keeps in-frame clones, though not all of them. The table lists approximately 380,000 clones, around nine tenths of them singletons. This entry belongs to a study of blood T cell repertoires in COVID-19. Per germline, CDR1 LGHNA and CDR2 YSLEER. The CDR3 contains 15 residues. The ends were cut back, 0 bases at V and 2 bases at J, with 11 bases in the middle. This chain connects TRBV4-3 to TRBJ2-7; D is possibly TRBD1 (6 bases). Specimen: PBMCs or T cells enriched from blood (not recorded which). This TCR was recovered from a woman younger than 30 who had recovered from COVID-19. CDR3 in DNA: TGCGCCAGCAGCCAAGATAAGGGGGAACCCTACGAGCAGTACTTC. It is translated as CASSQDKGEPYEQYF.